The rows below give T cell receptor beta chains drawn from one sample of a study of blood T cell repertoires in COVID-19. Sequenced by immunoSEQ multiplex PCR; TCRdb stores in-frame clones only, minus some. The sample includes 90,000 to 150,000 clones, around nine tenths of them seen just once. Sequencing was carried out using peripheral blood. The receptors were gathered from a woman between 50 and 59 years old with acute or convalescent COVID-19. Each CDR3 is given with its conserved first and last residue. Fields, in order: clone size, D gene, J gene, V gene, CDR3 DNA, CDR3 protein. A D gene is named only where the DNA matches it firmly. Not all rows give a size; the values are once, few, many and, for expanded clones, a class.

>.|TRBD1|TRBJ1-1|TRBV18
TGTGCCAGCTCCCGGGGACAGGGGGACACTGAAGCTTTCTTT
CASSRGQGDTEAFF
>.|TRBD2|TRBJ2-3|TRBV2
TGTGCCAGCAGTGAGGGACTAGCTCCTCATACGCAGTATTTT
CASSEGLAPHTQYF
>.|.|TRBJ1-2|TRBV29-1
TGCAGCGTGGACGGACGCTCGCGGGAGCGTGGATATGGCTACACCTTC
CSVDGRSRERGYGYTF
>few|.|TRBJ2-1|TRBV6-5
TGTGCCAGCAGTTACGAGAGCTCCTACAATGAGCAGTTCTTC
CASSYESSYNEQFF
>.|.|TRBJ1-2|TRBV7-8
TGTGCCAGCAGCCCAGGACAGAACGGGGGGTATGGCTACACCTTC
CASSPGQNGGYGYTF
>once|.|TRBJ1-1|TRBV6-2/TRBV6-3
TGTGCCAGCAGTTACTGGCCGGGTAGCACTGAAGCTTTCTTT
CASSYWPGSTEAFF
>.|TRBD1|TRBJ2-7|TRBV7-8
TGTGCCAGCAGCCCCAGGACAGGGGGCGGTGACTACGAGCAGTACTTC
CASSPRTGGGDYEQYF
>.|TRBD2|TRBJ2-7|TRBV7-2
TGTGCCAGCAGCTCTAGCGGGATTCGCCTTGAGCAGTACTTC
CASSSSGIRLEQYF
>.|TRBD1|TRBJ1-1|TRBV6-5
TGTGCCAGCAGTCACCCAGGGGGCCCGGTTGAAGCTTTCTTT
CASSHPGGPVEAFF
>few|TRBD1|TRBJ1-2|TRBV19
TGTGCCAGTAGTAGAGAGGGGGCGCGAGGCTACACCTTC
CASSREGARGYTF
>.|.|TRBJ2-3|TRBV3-1/TRBV3-2
TGTGCCAGCAACCAGTTCGCAGATACGCAGTATTTT
CASNQFADTQYF
>.|.|TRBJ1-6|TRBV7-3
TGTGCCAGCAGCCTCCAGCGGGATTCACCCCTCCACTTT
CASSLQRDSPLHF
>.|TRBD1|TRBJ1-6|TRBV19
TGTGCCAGTAGTGACAGGGAGGAAAATTCACCCCTCCACTTT
CASSDREENSPLHF
>.|TRBD2|TRBJ2-2|TRBV4-3
TGCGCCAGCAGCCAAGAACTAGCGGGGGGGCACACCGGGGAGCTGTTTTTT
CASSQELAGGHTGELFF
>.|TRBD1|TRBJ2-7|TRBV9
TGTGCCAGCAGCCCGGGACAGGGGGCGTCAGGCTACGAGCAGTACTTC
CASSPGQGASGYEQYF
>.|.|TRBJ2-2|TRBV29-1
TGCAGCGTTGGCACAGCATTCCACGGGGAGCTGTTTTTT
CSVGTAFHGELFF
>.|TRBD2|TRBJ2-2|TRBV2
TGTGCCAGCAACCCTGGACTAGCCCTCACCGGGGAGCTGTTTTTT
CASNPGLALTGELFF
>once|.|TRBJ2-5|TRBV7-7
TGTGCCAGCAGCTTAGCGGGGGCTTCCCAAGAGACCCAGTACTTC
CASSLAGASQETQYF
>.|.|TRBJ2-5|TRBV27
TGTGCCAGCAGGGGACACAACCAAGAGACCCAGTACTTC
CASRGHNQETQYF
>few|TRBD1|TRBJ1-1|TRBV4-1
TGCGCCAGCAGCCAAGACATAGGGACAGCTATGAACACTGAAGCTTTCTTT
CASSQDIGTAMNTEAFF
>.|.|TRBJ1-5|TRBV6-2/TRBV6-3
TGTGCCAGCAGCCACGGCGGCTGGAATCAGCCCCAGCATTTT
CASSHGGWNQPQHF